Presented here are 6 T cell receptor beta chains from one specimen sequenced in a study of shared clonotypes between healthy human individuals. Produced via immunoSEQ multiplex PCR; TCRdb's table is partial and in-frame only. The table has some 2,500,000 clones, roughly 92% seen once. Sample: naive CD4+ T cells from PBMCs. The sample's subset: CD45RA+ positively selected. All receptors come from a man aged 18-30 years in good health. Some clones in this sample may be carry-over from other donors' samples.

The chain has TRBV11-2 and TRBJ1-1, with D hard to call. The CDR3 loop spans 11 amino acids. The germline V and J ends were trimmed by 5 bases and 1 base, with 2 bases remaining between them. Germline-derived CDR1 and CDR2 are SGHAT and FQNNGV. The CDR3 loop is CASSPNTEAFF. For the CDR3, the DNA is TGTGCCAGCAGCCCGAACACTGAAGCTTTCTTT.

V and J are TRBV14 and TRBJ2-1, with TRBD1 identical over 7 bases. The germline V gene encodes CDR1 SGHDN and CDR2 FVKESK. Trimming removed 3 bases from V and 9 bases from J; junction bases left unmatched: 11. This CDR3 spans 15 amino acids. In DNA, the CDR3 is TGTGCCAGCAGCCACAAGGACAGGACCCCGGGTGAGCAGTTCTTC. Amino acid sequence: CASSHKDRTPGEQFF.

This chain uses TRBV19 with TRBJ1-1; perhaps TRBD1 as D (5 bases). V was pared by 0 bases and J by 6 bases, with 14 bases between. CDR3 length: 15 residues. Germline CDR1 and CDR2: LNHDA and SQIVND (reference sequence). The CDR3 DNA sequence: TGTGCCAGTAGTATAGAAGGTGGGGGACCGGCTGAAGCTTTCTTT. Protein: CASSIEGGGPAEAFF. Full variable domain (outside the CDR3, taken from reference TRBV19 and TRBJ1-1): DGGITQSPKYLFRKEGQNVTLSCEQNLNHDAMYWYRQDPGQGLRLIYYSQIVNDFQKGDIAEGYSVSREKKESFPLTVTSAQKNPTAFYLCASSIEGGGPAEAFFGQGTRLTVV.

J is TRBJ2-1 and V is TRBV28, with D possibly being TRBD2 (6 bases). The V end was cut by 3 bases, the J end by 0 bases, with 24 bases between. There are 20 residues in the CDR3. CDR1 and CDR2 from the germline V gene are MDHEN and SYDVKM. The CDR3 sequence: CASSLTSGGIGGVSYNEQFF. CDR3 in DNA: TGTGCCAGCAGTTTGACATCAGGCGGGATAGGCGGGGTCTCCTACAATGAGCAGTTCTTC.

This chain links TRBV14 with TRBJ2-7, with D tentatively TRBD1 (6 bases). With 2 bases removed from V and 0 bases from J, the gap between germline ends came to 17 bases. Germline lookup yields CDR1 SGHDN and CDR2 FVKESK. The CDR3 covers 17 residues. CDR3 sequence: CASSQRPYRASSYEQYF. As DNA, the CDR3 is TGTGCCAGCAGCCAAAGACCATACAGGGCATCCTCCTACGAGCAGTACTTC. Together with reference TRBV14 and TRBJ2-7, the CDR3 gives the full variable domain: EAGVTQFPSHSVIEKGQTVTLRCDPISGHDNLYWYRRVMGKEIKFLLHFVKESKQDESGMPNNRFLAERTGGTYSTLKVQPAELEDSGVYFCASSQRPYRASSYEQYFGPGTRLTVT.

The rearrangement links TRBV2 to TRBJ1-5, with a possible D match to TRBD1 (6 bases). From germline, CDR1 is SNHLY and CDR2 FYNNEI. The CDR3 sequence is 15 residues long. V lost 6 bases and J 0 bases, leaving 12 bases between the germline ends. CDR3 residues: CASRAGTHSNQPQHF. The CDR3 DNA reads TGTGCCAGCAGGGCAGGGACACATAGCAATCAGCCCCAGCATTTT. Full variable domain (missing parts from reference TRBV2 and TRBJ1-5): EPEVTQTPSHQVTQMGQEVILRCVPISNHLYFYWYRQILGQKVEFLVSFYNNEISEKSEIFDDQFSVERPDGSNFTLKIRSTKLEDSAMYFCASRAGTHSNQPQHFGDGTRLSIL.